Described below is a single T cell receptor beta chain sequence and its context. Its specificity is not known. The sample belongs to a study of T cells in Graves' hyperthyroidism and ophthalmopathy. Study-level results: By a 13 V-J model, ophthalmopathy was set apart from stable hyperthyroidism. Most thyroid clonotypes with frequency above 0.001 were detected in blood.

The CDR3 is made up of 13 amino acids. The V end lost 8 bases, the J end lost 4 bases, and 15 bases lay between the germline ends. Germline CDR1 reads GTSNPN; CDR2 reads SVGIG (reference sequence). Patients were excluded for uncontrolled infection, other autoimmune disease, pregnancy or lactation. The investigators amplified TCR beta CDR3 regions from RNA transcripts. During a first-round RT-PCR of the TCR CDR3, the HTBI primer set was used. Using its own MiXCR run on the multiplex PCR reads, TCRdb lists one record per CDR3 protein. The sample consists of about 520,000 distinct CDR3 sequences, approximately 25% of them appearing once.

Sequencing was performed on blood. This TCR derives from a woman aged 25 to 39 with Graves' ophthalmopathy. V usage is TRBV30 and J usage is TRBJ1-5; D perhaps matches TRBD1 (5 bases). The CDR3 DNA is TGTGCCGCGACAGAGGGATTTAATCAGCCCCAGCATTTT. Translated: CAATEGFNQPQHF.